These T cell receptor beta chains were read from a single sample in a study of molecular identifiers for immune sequencing clone quantification. Via MiXCR, TCRdb re-called the PCR reads, giving one row per CDR3 protein. The table lists roughly 93,000 distinct CDR3 sequences, 19% of them singletons. Material: naive CD8+ T cells from blood, with Jurkat cell RNA spiked in. The receptor set was obtained from a human donor in good health. Some libraries in this study had Jurkat cell RNA spiked in. CDR3s include the opening cysteine and the closing phenylalanine or tryptophan. D genes are given only for firm matches. The listing skips clone size in some rows; elsewhere it reads once, few, many or a size class.

j_call d_call clone_size v_call cdr3_aa cdr3_nt
TRBJ2-3 . many TRBV7-6 CASSLDPPPDTQYF TGTGCCAGCAGCTTAGATCCACCTCCAGATACGCAGTATTTT
TRBJ2-6 . many TRBV20-1 CSARDVMANVLTF TGCAGTGCCCGGGACGTTATGGCCAACGTCCTGACTTTC
TRBJ2-7 . . TRBV19 CASSMSLNYEQYF TGTGCCAGTAGTATGTCGCTAAACTACGAGCAGTACTTC
TRBJ2-3 . many TRBV29-1 CSVDSVTSTDTQYF TGCAGCGTTGACAGCGTAACTAGCACAGATACGCAGTATTTT
TRBJ2-2 . many TRBV24-1 CATSEGTITGELFF TGTGCCACCAGTGAGGGGACAATCACCGGGGAGCTGTTTTTT
TRBJ2-2 TRBD2 many TRBV18 CASSQRDYSNTGELFF TGTGCCAGCTCGCAACGGGACTACTCGAACACCGGGGAGCTGTTTTTT
TRBJ2-1 . many TRBV6-5 CASSYSGFTEQFF TGTGCCAGCAGTTACTCGGGATTCACTGAGCAGTTCTTC
TRBJ1-5 . many TRBV28 CASSLQVLDVINNQPQHF TGTGCCAGCAGTTTACAAGTCCTAGACGTTATCAACAATCAGCCCCAGCATTTT
TRBJ1-4 . once TRBV6-5 CASSPLGGKPNEKLFF TGTGCCAGCAGCCCACTCGGAGGCAAACCTAATGAAAAACTGTTTTTT
TRBJ2-1 . many TRBV12-3/TRBV12-4 CASSLVRVDEQFF TGTGCCAGCAGTTTAGTCAGGGTCGATGAGCAGTTCTTC
TRBJ2-2 . many TRBV7-9 CASSLARGWNTGELFF TGTGCCAGCAGCCTAGCTCGCGGGTGGAACACCGGGGAGCTGTTTTTT
TRBJ2-3 . many TRBV2 CASEGQGTDTQYF TGTGCCAGCGAGGGGCAAGGCACAGATACGCAGTATTTT
TRBJ2-3 . many TRBV7-9 CASSGHFRGARDTQYF TGTGCCAGCAGCGGACATTTTCGGGGGGCGCGGGATACGCAGTATTTT
TRBJ2-5 . many TRBV5-4 CASSSGTGPLLETQYF TGTGCCAGCAGCTCCGGGACGGGGCCGCTTCTAGAGACCCAGTACTTC
TRBJ2-5 TRBD1 many TRBV7-2 CASSLVRDRVSETQYF TGTGCCAGCAGCTTAGTCCGGGACAGGGTATCAGAGACCCAGTACTTC
TRBJ2-6 . many TRBV4-3 CASSQDSTGANVLTF TGCGCCAGCAGCCAAGATAGCACTGGGGCCAACGTCCTGACTTTC
TRBJ2-1 . . TRBV19 CATSKGGVTYNEQFF TGTGCCACCTCGAAGGGGGGGGTGACCTACAATGAGCAGTTCTTC
TRBJ1-2 . . TRBV10-2 CASSEADRTSNYGYTF TGCGCCAGCAGTGAAGCCGACAGAACATCTAACTATGGCTACACCTTC
TRBJ2-1 . many TRBV4-3 CASSQDFAASNTMRQFF TGCGCCAGCAGCCAAGATTTCGCCGCCAGTAACACAATGAGGCAGTTCTTC
TRBJ2-7 . many TRBV5-6 CASSLRDMPYEQYF TGTGCCAGCAGCCTCCGGGACATGCCCTACGAGCAGTACTTC
TRBJ2-2 . many TRBV7-8 CASSPGVGLYTGELFF TGTGCCAGCAGCCCGGGAGTTGGTCTGTACACCGGGGAGCTGTTTTTT
TRBJ2-3 . few TRBV7-2 CASSPRRGPGHTDTQYF TGTGCCAGCAGCCCCAGACGGGGTCCGGGGCACACAGATACGCAGTATTTT
TRBJ2-3 . . TRBV6-2/TRBV6-3 CASSGETKSSTDTQYF TGTGCCAGCAGTGGTGAGACAAAAAGTAGCACAGATACGCAGTATTTT
TRBJ2-6 . many TRBV6-2/TRBV6-3 CASSYRDKVSSGANVLTF TGTGCCAGCAGCTACCGGGACAAAGTAAGCTCTGGGGCCAACGTCCTGACTTTC
TRBJ1-3 . many TRBV7-7 CASSPGLPSSGNTIYF TGTGCCAGCAGCCCCGGACTTCCAAGCTCTGGAAACACCATATATTTT
TRBJ2-4 TRBD2 many TRBV6-2/TRBV6-3 CASSYSNLVAGELIQYF TGTGCCAGCAGTTACTCGAATTTGGTAGCGGGAGAGCTTATTCAGTACTTC
TRBJ2-7 . . TRBV27 CASGLGGEQYF TGTGCCAGCGGCCTTGGCGGCGAGCAGTACTTC
TRBJ2-3 . . TRBV4-3 CASSQDGRRTDTQYF TGCGCCAGCAGCCAAGACGGGCGCCGGACAGATACGCAGTATTTT
TRBJ2-7 . many TRBV29-1 CSVEEQAGEQYF TGCAGCGTTGAAGAACAGGCCGGGGAGCAGTACTTC
TRBJ1-2 . . TRBV2 CASRRPTIQNYGYTF TGTGCCAGCCGAAGGCCTACCATACAGAACTATGGCTACACCTTC
TRBJ2-1 . many TRBV6-2/TRBV6-3 CASKSERGAPDEQFF TGTGCCAGCAAGTCAGAACGGGGGGCCCCTGATGAGCAGTTCTTC
TRBJ1-1 . many TRBV4-3 CASSQDSGWATEAFF TGCGCCAGCAGCCAAGATTCAGGCTGGGCCACTGAAGCTTTCTTT